The 25 T cell receptor beta chains below come from one sample, sequenced in a study of Graves' ophthalmopathy and Graves' hyperthyroidism. The authors amplified TCR beta CDR3 regions from RNA transcripts. A first-round RT-PCR used HTBI primers, followed by a second-round multiplex PCR. Using its own MiXCR run on the multiplex PCR reads, TCRdb lists one record per CDR3 protein. The table has hundreds of thousands of distinct CDR3 sequences, 35% to 50% seen once; the top ten hold roughly 3.5%. The specimen sequenced was peripheral blood. The origin of the receptors is an adult man with Graves' ophthalmopathy.

The CDR3 spells CASLKTVSEQETQYF. Here the CDR3 DNA reads TGTGCCAGCCTTAAAACGGTTTCGGAACAAGAGACCCAGTACTTC. The genes are TRBV10-3 and TRBJ2-5; D gene unclear. From germline, CDR1 is ENHRY and CDR2 SYGVKD. The CDR3 has 15 amino acids. The V and J ends lost 10 bases and 2 bases respectively, with 20 bases between them.

V is TRBV6-6 and J is TRBJ1-1; D uncertain. The germline V gene has CDR1 MNHNY and CDR2 SVGAGI (reference sequence). The ends were cut back, 8 bases at V and 0 bases at J, with 13 bases in the middle. The CDR3 has 14 amino acids. CDR3 residues: CASAPTELNTEAFF. The CDR3 nucleotides read TGTGCCAGCGCACCTACGGAGTTGAACACTGAAGCTTTCTTT.

This clonotype was counted many times. The chain has TRBV5-8 and TRBJ1-3; weak D call: TRBD1 (6 bases). V lost 3 bases, J lost 3 bases, and 13 bases lay in between. Germline V gene sequence: CDR1 SGHTS, CDR2 YDEGEE. The CDR3 extends over 15 amino acids. The CDR3 bases are TGTGCCAGCAGCTCGTCTGGGGGGCATGGAAACACCATATATTTT. Its translation: CASSSSGGHGNTIYF.

This clonotype was counted ten times or more. V gene TRBV7-3 combines with J gene TRBJ2-2; 9 nucleotides agree with TRBD2. Germline V gene data show CDR1 as SGHTA and CDR2 as FQGTGA. There are 16 residues in the CDR3. V lost 5 bases and J lost 5; bases outside the gene matches: 9. CDR3 coding DNA: TGTGCCAGCAGCCTCTCCGGCCTAGCGGGAACCGGGGAGCTGTTTTTT. The encoded protein is CASSLSGLAGTGELFF.

This clonotype was observed once. This may come from a read error, since a much larger clone is one base off. The chain uses TRBV7-2 and TRBJ2-7; D ambiguous. The CDR3 has 16 residues. CDR1 is SGHTA, CDR2 FQGNSA, per germline. The CDR3 DNA reads TGTGTCAGCAGCCCTGAGAAAATCGTCCGAATCTACGAGCAGTACTTC. This codes for CVSSPEKIVRIYEQYF.

Many counts were recorded for this clonotype. The chain combines TRBV25-1 with TRBJ1-1; D unclear. From germline, CDR1 is MGHDK and CDR2 SYGVNS. CDR3 length: 14 amino acids. Trimming removed 4 bases at V and 11 bases at J, with 20 bases between. CDR3: CASSGGLLGYGAFF. The CDR3 DNA sequence: TGTGCCAGCAGTGGTGGCTTGTTGGGGTACGGGGCTTTCTTT.

Points on this clonotype: At one of its ends the junction is not consistent with the germline gene, which may arise from a read error. The rearrangement joins TRBV29-1 to TRBJ2-5; D may be TRBD1 (5 bases). The CDR3 sequence is 13 residues long. Germline-derived CDR1 and CDR2 are SQVTM and ANQGSEA. The CDR3 nucleotides read TGTGCCTGGAGTGTAAGGGGACAAGAGACCCAGTACTTC. Amino acid sequence: CAWSVRGQETQYF.

Turning to this clonotype: A read error is possible here, since a much larger clone lies one base away. The chain joins TRBV9 to TRBJ1-1; 8 bases match TRBD1. This CDR3 is 15 amino acids long. V was clipped by 5 bases and J by 1 base; unmatched bases: 7. From germline, CDR1 is SGDLS and CDR2 YYNGEE. The CDR3 DNA sequence: TGTGCCAGCAGTACCCAGGGGGCGCCGAACACTGAAGCTTTCTTT. Its protein product is CASSTQGAPNTEAFF.

This clonotype was detected many times. The chain has TRBV19 and TRBJ1-2; 8 bases fit TRBD1. This CDR3 spans 16 amino acids. Germline V CDR1 and CDR2: LNHDA, SQIVND (reference sequence). V was clipped by 5 bases and J by 1 base; unmatched bases: 9. Here the CDR3 DNA reads TGTGCCAGTAGTCCCAACGGACAGGGAGGTAACTATGGCTACACCTTC. Translating gives CASSPNGQGGNYGYTF.

Worth noting for this clonotype: Relative to the germline gene, one junction end is altered; a read error may explain this. The V gene is TRBV7-2, the J gene TRBJ2-3; 11 bases match TRBD2. Germline loops: CDR1 SGHTA, CDR2 FQGNSA. The CDR3 length is 16 residues. The CDR3 loop is CASSRSGGAVIDTQYF. CDR3 DNA: TGCGCCAGCAGCCGTAGCGGGGGGGCCGTCATAGATACGCAGTATTTT.

This clonotype was counted between two and nine times. This chain links TRBV6-6 with TRBJ1-2; maybe TRBD1 (5 bases). The CDR3 extends over 14 amino acids. CDR1 MNHNY and CDR2 SVGAGI come from the germline V gene (reference sequence). V was cut by 5 bases and J by 6 bases, with 16 bases left in between. CDR3: CASSEAWQGNGYTF. Written as DNA, the CDR3 is TGTGCCAGCAGTGAAGCCTGGCAGGGAAATGGCTACACCTTC.

V and J are TRBV29-1 and TRBJ1-1, with a tentative D call TRBD1 (6 bases). The CDR3 is 11 residues long. Germline loops: CDR1 SQVTM, CDR2 ANQGSEA. V lost 7 bases and J lost 2, with 8 bases in between. CDR3 sequence reads: CSGTANTEAFF. DNA for the CDR3: TGCAGCGGGACAGCAAACACTGAAGCTTTCTTT.

This clonotype was seen a few times. The rearrangement uses TRBV7-2 and TRBJ2-5; a weak D match, TRBD2 (5 bases). Germline V gene data show CDR1 as SGHTA and CDR2 as FQGNSA. V lost 5 bases and J 3 bases, leaving 13 bases between the germline ends. The CDR3 is 14 amino acids. The CDR3 DNA follows: TGTGCCAGCAGCCAATTAATGAGGGAAGAGACCCAGTACTTC. Translated, it gives CASSQLMREETQYF.

This clonotype appeared once. This may come from a read error, since a much larger clone is one base off. This rearrangement joins TRBV5-1 to TRBJ2-7, with D possibly being TRBD1 or TRBD2 (6 bases each). With 0 bases removed from V and 3 bases from J, the gap between germline ends came to 13 bases. CDR3 length: 15 amino acids. The germline gives CDR1 SGHRS, CDR2 YFSETQ. The CDR3 sequence is CASSLVGGTGYEQYF. CDR3 nucleotides: TGCGCCAGCAGCTTGGTCGGGGGCACGGGCTACGAGCAGTACTTC.

This chain links TRBV29-1 with TRBJ2-6; D tentatively fits TRBD1 or TRBD2 (6 bases each). Germline assignment: CDR1 SQVTM and CDR2 ANQGSEA. This CDR3 comprises 15 residues. With 8 bases removed from V and 2 bases from J, the gap between germline ends came to 16 bases. As DNA, the CDR3 is TGCAGCTTAGGCTCGGGGGCGGCTGGGGCCAACGTCCTGACTTTC. Amino acids: CSLGSGAAGANVLTF.

In its sample, this clonotype was seen once. The chain links TRBV11-2 to TRBJ2-5, with a weak D call TRBD1 (6 bases). The CDR3 is 17 amino acids. CDR1 is SGHAT and CDR2 is FQNNGV in the germline V gene. The V end lost 1 base, the J end lost 5 bases, and 20 bases lay between the germline ends. CDR3 residues: CASSLVGMAGAAETQYF. CDR3 DNA sequence: TGTGCCAGCAGCTTAGTGGGTATGGCAGGGGCGGCGGAGACCCAGTACTTC.

With respect to this clonotype: This clone may be a read error of a much larger clone one base away. The conserved final phenylalanine or tryptophan is absent from the CDR3, which likely points to a read error. The V and J genes are TRBV24-1 and TRBJ1-1; D is unresolved. V was pared by 0 bases and J by 1 base, with 2 bases between. Germline V CDR1 and CDR2: KGHDR, SFDVKD. This CDR3 is 13 amino acids long. The CDR3 protein is CATSDLSNTEAFL. CDR3 nucleotides: TGTGCCACCAGTGATTTGTCGAACACTGAAGCTTTCCTT.

CDR3 residues: CASSRRTGQGAREQYF. CDR3 DNA sequence: TGTGCCAGCAGCCGACGGACGGGACAGGGGGCGCGAGAGCAGTACTTC. This chain links TRBV7-9 with TRBJ2-7; 12 nucleotides match TRBD1. Germline V gene lookup returns CDR1 SEHNR and CDR2 FQNEAQ (reference sequence). Trimming removed 5 bases from V and 7 bases from J; junction bases left unmatched: 12. This CDR3 spans 16 amino acids.

In this sample, this clonotype turned up many times. V and J are TRBV20-1 and TRBJ1-2; 7 bases are shared with TRBD1. Unmatched junction bases numbered 8, after V lost 4 bases and J lost 3 bases. The CDR3 runs 14 residues. The germline gives CDR1 DFQATT, CDR2 SNEGSKA (reference sequence). This chain's CDR3 is CSAIIQGQDYGYTF. CDR3 DNA: TGCAGTGCTATAATACAGGGGCAGGACTATGGCTACACCTTC.

The chain uses TRBV2 and TRBJ2-3, with TRBD1 identical over 9 bases. V dropped 6 bases and J dropped 4; count of bases not matched to a gene: 11. CDR3 length: 16 residues. The germline V gene has CDR1 SNHLY and CDR2 FYNNEI. CDR3: CASSRTGGLDADTQYF. Here the CDR3 DNA reads TGTGCCAGCAGCAGAACAGGGGGCCTAGACGCAGATACGCAGTATTTT.

The genes are TRBV13 and TRBJ2-7; 11 nucleotides line up with TRBD2. Germline values: CDR1 PRHDT, CDR2 FYEKMQ (reference sequence). The CDR3 extends over 11 amino acids. The V segment lost 5 bases and the J segment 9 bases; nucleotides outside the gene matches: 0. The CDR3 protein is CASSLAGGQYF. The CDR3 coding sequence is TGTGCCAGCAGCCTAGCGGGAGGGCAGTACTTC.

The V and J genes are TRBV10-3 and TRBJ1-3, with 9 nucleotides matching TRBD1. Germline trimming cut 10 bases from V and 8 bases from J; bases unmatched to any gene: 9. This CDR3 spans 13 amino acids. CDR1 ENHRY and CDR2 SYGVKD come from the germline V gene. DNA for the CDR3: TGTGCCAGCAGGGAGGGACAGGGCTACACCATATATTTT. Protein: CASREGQGYTIYF.

This clonotype was seen ten or more times. The chain uses TRBV20-1 and TRBJ2-7; 8 bases line up with TRBD2. V was pared by 0 bases and J by 2 bases, with 6 bases of the junction left unmatched. The germline gives CDR1 DFQATT, CDR2 SNEGSKA (reference sequence). The CDR3 spans 15 residues. As DNA, the CDR3 is TGCAGTGCTAGAGATCGGGGCGGGGGGACCTACGAGCAGTACTTC. It specifies CSARDRGGGTYEQYF.

This clonotype has ten or more counts. One end of the junction fails to match germline, which may point to a read error. The chain is built from TRBV4-1 and TRBJ1-5; D not certain. The CDR3 is 14 amino acids. Per germline, CDR1 MGHRA and CDR2 YSYEKL. CDR3 coding DNA: TGCGCCAGCAGCCAAGAGACGGCCAATCGGCCCCAGCATTTT. As protein: CASSQETANRPQHF.

This clonotype was detected a few times. J is TRBJ1-1 and V is TRBV7-2, with D hard to call. Germline V gene data show CDR1 as SGHTA and CDR2 as FQGNSA. This CDR3 has 16 amino acids. V shed 1 base and J shed 1 base, with 13 bases lying between them. CDR3 nucleotides: TGTGCCAGCAGCTTAGTAGGCCGGATCGGGAACACTGAAGCTTTCTTT. Amino acids: CASSLVGRIGNTEAFF.